Sequencing of this T cell receptor beta chain was carried out in a study of blood T cell repertoires in COVID-19. Profiling relied on immunoSEQ multiplex PCR, and the TCRdb table lists in-frame clones only, not all of them. The profile shows around 300,000 clones, 75% to 90% of them singletons. What was sequenced was peripheral blood. The sequence derives from a man aged 50 to 60 with acute or convalescent COVID-19.

CDR3 sequence (DNA): TGTGCCAGCAGCGGAGGTCTTGTCGCAGATACGCAGTATTTT. It yields the protein CASSGGLVADTQYF. The chain recombines TRBV2 with TRBJ2-3; possibly TRBD2 for D (5 bases). The CDR3 loop spans 14 amino acids. Germline CDR1 and CDR2: SNHLY and FYNNEI. V lost 6 bases and J lost 4, with 14 bases in between.